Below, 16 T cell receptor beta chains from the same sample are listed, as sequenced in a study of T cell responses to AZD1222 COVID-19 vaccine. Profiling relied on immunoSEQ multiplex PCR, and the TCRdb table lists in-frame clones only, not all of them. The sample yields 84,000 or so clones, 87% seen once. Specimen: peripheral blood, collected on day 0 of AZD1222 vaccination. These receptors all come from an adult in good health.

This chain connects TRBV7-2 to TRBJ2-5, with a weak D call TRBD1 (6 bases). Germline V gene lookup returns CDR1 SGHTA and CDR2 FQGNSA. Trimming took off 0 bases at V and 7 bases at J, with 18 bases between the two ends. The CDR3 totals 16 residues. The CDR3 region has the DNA TGTGCCAGCAGCTTAGCCCCAGCAGGGGCCGAAGGGACCCAGTACTTC. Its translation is CASSLAPAGAEGTQYF.

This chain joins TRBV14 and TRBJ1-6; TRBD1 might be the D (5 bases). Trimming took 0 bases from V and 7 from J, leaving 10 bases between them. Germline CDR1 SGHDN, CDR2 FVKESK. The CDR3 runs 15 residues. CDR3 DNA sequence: TGTGCCAGCAGCCAAGATCTTAAGGGGAATTCACCCCTCCACTTT. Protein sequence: CASSQDLKGNSPLHF.

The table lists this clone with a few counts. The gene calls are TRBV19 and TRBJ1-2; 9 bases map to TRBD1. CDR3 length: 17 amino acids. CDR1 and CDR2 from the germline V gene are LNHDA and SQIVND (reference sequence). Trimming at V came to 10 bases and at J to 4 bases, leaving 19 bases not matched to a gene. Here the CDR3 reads CATQQASGGTGTYGYTF. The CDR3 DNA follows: TGTGCCACCCAACAGGCGTCGGGCGGGACAGGGACCTATGGCTACACCTTC.

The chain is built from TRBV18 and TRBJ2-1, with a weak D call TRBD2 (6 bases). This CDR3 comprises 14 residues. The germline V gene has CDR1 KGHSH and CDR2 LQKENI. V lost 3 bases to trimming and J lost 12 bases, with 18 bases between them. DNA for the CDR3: TGTGCCAGCTCACCTACCCCCCCTCGGGACTTGCAGTTCTTC. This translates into CASSPTPPRDLQFF. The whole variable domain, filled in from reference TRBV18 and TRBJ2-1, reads NAGVMQNPRHLVRRRGQEARLRCSPMKGHSHVYWYRQLPEEGLKFMVYLQKENIIDESGMPKERFSAEFPKEGPSILRIQQVVRGDSAAYFCASSPTPPRDLQFFGPGTRLTVL.

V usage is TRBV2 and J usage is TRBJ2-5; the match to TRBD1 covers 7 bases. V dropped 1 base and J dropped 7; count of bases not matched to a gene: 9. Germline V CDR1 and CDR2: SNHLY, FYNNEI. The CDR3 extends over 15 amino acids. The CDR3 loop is CASSEGRRQGVTQYF. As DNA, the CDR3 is TGTGCCAGCAGTGAAGGGCGACGACAGGGCGTGACCCAGTACTTC. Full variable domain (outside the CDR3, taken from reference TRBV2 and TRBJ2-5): EPEVTQTPSHQVTQMGQEVILRCVPISNHLYFYWYRQILGQKVEFLVSFYNNEISEKSEIFDDQFSVERPDGSNFTLKIRSTKLEDSAMYFCASSEGRRQGVTQYFGPGTRLLVL.

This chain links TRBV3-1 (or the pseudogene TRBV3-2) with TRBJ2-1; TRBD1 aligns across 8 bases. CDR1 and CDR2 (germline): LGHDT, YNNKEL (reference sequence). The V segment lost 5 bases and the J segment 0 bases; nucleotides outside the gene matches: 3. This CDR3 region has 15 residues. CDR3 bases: TGTGCCAGCAGCTCAGGACAGGGCTCCTACAATGAGCAGTTCTTC. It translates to CASSSGQGSYNEQFF.

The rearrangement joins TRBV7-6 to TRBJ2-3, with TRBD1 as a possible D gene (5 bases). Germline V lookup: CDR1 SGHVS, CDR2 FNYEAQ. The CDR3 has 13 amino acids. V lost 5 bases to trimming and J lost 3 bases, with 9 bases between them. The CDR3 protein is CASSLHRTDTQYF. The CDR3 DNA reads TGTGCCAGCAGCCTTCACAGGACAGATACGCAGTATTTT.

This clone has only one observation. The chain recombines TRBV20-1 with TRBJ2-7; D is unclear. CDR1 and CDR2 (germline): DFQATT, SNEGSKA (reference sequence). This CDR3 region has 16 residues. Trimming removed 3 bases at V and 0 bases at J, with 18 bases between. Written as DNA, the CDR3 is TGCAGTGCTAGTACGGACGGTTTATTAACCTCCTACGAGCAGTACTTC. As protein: CSASTDGLLTSYEQYF.

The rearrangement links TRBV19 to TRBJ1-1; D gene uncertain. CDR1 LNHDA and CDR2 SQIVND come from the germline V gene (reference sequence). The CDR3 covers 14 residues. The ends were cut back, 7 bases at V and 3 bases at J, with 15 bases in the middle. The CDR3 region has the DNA TGTGCCAGTATCTTGTCCGGGAGGGACACTGAAGCTTTCTTT. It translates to CASILSGRDTEAFF.

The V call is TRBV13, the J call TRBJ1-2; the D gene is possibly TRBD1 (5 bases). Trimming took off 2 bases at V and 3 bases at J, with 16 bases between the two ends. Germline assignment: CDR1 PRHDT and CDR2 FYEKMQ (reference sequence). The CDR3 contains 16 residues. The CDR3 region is CASSLNQGGTDYGYTF. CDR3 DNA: TGTGCCAGCAGCTTAAACCAGGGAGGTACGGACTATGGCTACACCTTC.

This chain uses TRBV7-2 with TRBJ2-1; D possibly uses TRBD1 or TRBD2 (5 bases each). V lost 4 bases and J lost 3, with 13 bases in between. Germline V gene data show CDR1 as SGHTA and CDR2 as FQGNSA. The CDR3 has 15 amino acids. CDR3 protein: CASSSVGDYYNEQFF. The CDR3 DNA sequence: TGTGCCAGCAGCTCGGTGGGGGATTACTACAATGAGCAGTTCTTC.

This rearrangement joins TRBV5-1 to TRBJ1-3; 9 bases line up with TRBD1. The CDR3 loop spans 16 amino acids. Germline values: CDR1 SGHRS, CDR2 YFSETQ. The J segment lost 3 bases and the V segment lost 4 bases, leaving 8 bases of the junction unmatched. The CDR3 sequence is CASSVGTGNGGNTIYF. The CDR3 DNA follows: TGCGCCAGCAGCGTCGGGACAGGGAATGGTGGAAACACCATATATTTT.

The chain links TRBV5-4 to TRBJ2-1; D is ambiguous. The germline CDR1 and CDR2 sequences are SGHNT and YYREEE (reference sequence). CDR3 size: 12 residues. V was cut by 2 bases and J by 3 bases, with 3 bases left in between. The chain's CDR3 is CASSFFYNEQFF. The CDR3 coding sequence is TGTGCCAGCAGCTTTTTCTACAATGAGCAGTTCTTC.

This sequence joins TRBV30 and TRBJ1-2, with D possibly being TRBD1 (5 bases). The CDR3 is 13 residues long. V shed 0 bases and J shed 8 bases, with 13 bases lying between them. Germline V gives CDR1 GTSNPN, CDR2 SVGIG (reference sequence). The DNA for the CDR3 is TGTGCCTGGAGTGTATCCGAGGGGCTCGGCTACACCTTC. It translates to CAWSVSEGLGYTF.

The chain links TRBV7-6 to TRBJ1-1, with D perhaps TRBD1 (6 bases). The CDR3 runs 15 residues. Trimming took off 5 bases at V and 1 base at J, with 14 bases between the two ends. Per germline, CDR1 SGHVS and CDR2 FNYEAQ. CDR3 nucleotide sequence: TGTGCCAGCAGCCCGCCCCCGGGACAGAACACTGAAGCTTTCTTT. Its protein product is CASSPPPGQNTEAFF.

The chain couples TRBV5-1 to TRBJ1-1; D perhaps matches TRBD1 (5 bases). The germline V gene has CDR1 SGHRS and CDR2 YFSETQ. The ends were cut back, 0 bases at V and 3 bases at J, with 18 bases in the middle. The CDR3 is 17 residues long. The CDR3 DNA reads TGCGCCAGCAGCTTGGCCCCCGTAGGGCCGGGGGACACTGAAGCTTTCTTT. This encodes CASSLAPVGPGDTEAFF.